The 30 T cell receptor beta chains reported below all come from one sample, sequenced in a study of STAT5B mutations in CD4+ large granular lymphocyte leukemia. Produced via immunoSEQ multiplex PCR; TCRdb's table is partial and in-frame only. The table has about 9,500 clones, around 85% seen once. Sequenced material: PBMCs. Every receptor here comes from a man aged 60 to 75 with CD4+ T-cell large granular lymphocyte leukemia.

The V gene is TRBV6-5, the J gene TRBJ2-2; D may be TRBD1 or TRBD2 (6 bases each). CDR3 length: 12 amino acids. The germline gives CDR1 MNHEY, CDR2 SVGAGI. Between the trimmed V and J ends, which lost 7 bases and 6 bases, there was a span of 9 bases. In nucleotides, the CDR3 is TGTGCCAGCACCCGGGGGCCCGGGGAGCTGTTTTTT. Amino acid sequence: CASTRGPGELFF.

The DNA for the CDR3 is TGTGCCATCAGGAGGACAGGTTCCTCCTACGAGCAGTACTTC. The encoded protein is CAIRRTGSSYEQYF. The chain recombines TRBV10-3 with TRBJ2-7, with TRBD1 matching 7 bases. The CDR3 is made up of 14 amino acids. V lost 6 bases and J lost 0; bases outside the gene matches: 5. CDR1 is ENHRY and CDR2 is SYGVKD in the germline V gene.

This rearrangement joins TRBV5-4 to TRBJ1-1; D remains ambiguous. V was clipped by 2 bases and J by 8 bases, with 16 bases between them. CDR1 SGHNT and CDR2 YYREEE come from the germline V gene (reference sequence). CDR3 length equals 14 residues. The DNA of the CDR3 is TGTGCCAGCAGCTTATCCGAAGGAAACAGAGAAGCTTTCTTT. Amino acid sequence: CASSLSEGNREAFF.

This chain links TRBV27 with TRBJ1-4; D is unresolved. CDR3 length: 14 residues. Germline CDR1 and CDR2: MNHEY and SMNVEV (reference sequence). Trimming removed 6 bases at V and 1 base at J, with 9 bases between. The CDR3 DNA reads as TGTGCCAGCAGCCAGAGGGTAACTAATGAAAAACTGTTTTTT. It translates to CASSQRVTNEKLFF.

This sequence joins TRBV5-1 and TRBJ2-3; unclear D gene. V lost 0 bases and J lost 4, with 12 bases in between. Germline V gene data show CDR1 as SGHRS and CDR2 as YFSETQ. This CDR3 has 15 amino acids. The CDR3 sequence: CASSLDGFSSDTQYF. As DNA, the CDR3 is TGCGCCAGCAGCTTGGACGGATTCTCCTCAGATACGCAGTATTTT.

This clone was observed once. CDR3 residues: CASSEVAPGEASYEQYF. CDR3 nucleotides: TGTGCCAGCAGTGAAGTCGCTCCTGGAGAGGCGTCCTACGAGCAGTACTTC. This chain joins TRBV2 and TRBJ2-7, with D uncertain. CDR1 and CDR2 (germline): SNHLY, FYNNEI. The CDR3 covers 17 residues. V was trimmed by 1 base and J by 1 base, leaving 17 bases between them.

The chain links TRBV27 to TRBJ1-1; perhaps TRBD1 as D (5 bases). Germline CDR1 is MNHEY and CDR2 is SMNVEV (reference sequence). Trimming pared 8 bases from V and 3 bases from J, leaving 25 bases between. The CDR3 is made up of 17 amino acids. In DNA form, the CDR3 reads TGTGCCAGCCGAGGGACTCCAAGGGCGTGGGGAGACACTGAAGCTTTCTTT. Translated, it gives CASRGTPRAWGDTEAFF.

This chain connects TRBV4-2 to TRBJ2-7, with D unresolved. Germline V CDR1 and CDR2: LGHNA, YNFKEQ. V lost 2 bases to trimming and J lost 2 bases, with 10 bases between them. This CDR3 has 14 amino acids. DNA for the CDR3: TGTGCCAGCAGCCAATATCTAGGTACCTACGAGCAGTACTTC. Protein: CASSQYLGTYEQYF.

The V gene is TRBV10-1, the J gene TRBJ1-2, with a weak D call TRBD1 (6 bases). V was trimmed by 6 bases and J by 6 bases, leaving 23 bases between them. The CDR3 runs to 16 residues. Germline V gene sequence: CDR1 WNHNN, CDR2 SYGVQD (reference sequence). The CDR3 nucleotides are TGCGCCAGCAGAGCCCAGGGGAGGGGAATAGCTGATGGCTACACCTTC. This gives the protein CASRAQGRGIADGYTF.

CDR3 in amino acids: CASSLGGSGETQYF. CDR3 DNA: TGTGCCAGCAGCTTGGGGGGGAGCGGGGAGACCCAGTACTTC. The gene calls are TRBV7-3 and TRBJ2-5; 7 bases are a match to TRBD2. Losses at the gene ends were 3 bases for V and 5 bases for J; bases not matched to a gene: 6. The germline gives CDR1 SGHTA, CDR2 FQGTGA. The length of the CDR3 is 14 residues.

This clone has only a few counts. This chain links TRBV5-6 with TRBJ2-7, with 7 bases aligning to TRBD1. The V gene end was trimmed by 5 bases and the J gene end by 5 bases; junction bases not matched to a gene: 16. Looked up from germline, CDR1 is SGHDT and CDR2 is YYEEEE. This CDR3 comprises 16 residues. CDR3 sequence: CASSPGMDRRWDEQYF. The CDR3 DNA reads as TGTGCCAGCAGTCCAGGTATGGACAGGCGATGGGACGAGCAGTACTTC.

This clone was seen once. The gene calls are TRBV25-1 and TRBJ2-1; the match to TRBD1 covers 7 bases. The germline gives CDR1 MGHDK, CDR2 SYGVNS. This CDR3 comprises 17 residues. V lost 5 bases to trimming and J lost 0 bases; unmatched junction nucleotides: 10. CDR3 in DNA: TGTGCCAGCAGTACAATACAGGGGTTAGACTCCTACAATGAGCAGTTCTTC. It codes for CASSTIQGLDSYNEQFF.

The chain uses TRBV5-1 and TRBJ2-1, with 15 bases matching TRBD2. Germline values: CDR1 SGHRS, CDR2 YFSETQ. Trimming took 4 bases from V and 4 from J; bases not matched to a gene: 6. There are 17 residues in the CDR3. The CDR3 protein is CASSHGTSGRQYNEQFF. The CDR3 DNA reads TGCGCCAGCAGCCACGGGACTAGCGGGAGGCAGTACAATGAGCAGTTCTTC. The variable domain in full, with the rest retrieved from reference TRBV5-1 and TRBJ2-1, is KAGVTQTPRYLIKTRGQQVTLSCSPISGHRSVSWYQQTPGQGLQFLFEYFSETQRNKGNFPGRFSGRQFSNSRSEMNVSTLELGDSALYLCASSHGTSGRQYNEQFFGPGTRLTVL.

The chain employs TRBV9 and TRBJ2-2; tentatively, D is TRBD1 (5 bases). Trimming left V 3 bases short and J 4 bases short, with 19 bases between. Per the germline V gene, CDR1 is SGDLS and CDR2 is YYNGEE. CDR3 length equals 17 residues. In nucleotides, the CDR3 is TGTGCCAGCAGCGCCTCGGGCTCCCCAAGGGGCACCGGGGAGCTGTTTTTT. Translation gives CASSASGSPRGTGELFF.

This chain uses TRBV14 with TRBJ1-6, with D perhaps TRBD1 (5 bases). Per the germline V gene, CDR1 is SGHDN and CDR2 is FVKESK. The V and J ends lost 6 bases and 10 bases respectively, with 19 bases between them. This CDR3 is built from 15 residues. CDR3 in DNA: TGTGCCAGCAGTACCGGGACGGCGAAGTCCTCACCCCTCCACTTT. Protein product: CASSTGTAKSSPLHF.

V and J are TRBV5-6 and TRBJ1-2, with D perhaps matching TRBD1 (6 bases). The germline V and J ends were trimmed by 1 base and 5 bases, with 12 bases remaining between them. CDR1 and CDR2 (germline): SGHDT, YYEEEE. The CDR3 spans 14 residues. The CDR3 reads CASSLTGTKYGYTF. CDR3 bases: TGTGCCAGCAGCTTGACCGGGACAAAATATGGCTACACCTTC.

The CDR3: CASSFGRQARQPQHF. In DNA, the CDR3 is TGTGCCAGCAGCTTTGGGAGACAGGCACGGCAGCCCCAGCATTTT. The chain couples TRBV7-8 to TRBJ1-5, with D possibly matching TRBD1 (6 bases). The CDR3 covers 15 residues. V gave up 3 bases and J gave up 7 bases, with 16 bases separating them. Germline values: CDR1 SGHVS, CDR2 FQNEAQ.

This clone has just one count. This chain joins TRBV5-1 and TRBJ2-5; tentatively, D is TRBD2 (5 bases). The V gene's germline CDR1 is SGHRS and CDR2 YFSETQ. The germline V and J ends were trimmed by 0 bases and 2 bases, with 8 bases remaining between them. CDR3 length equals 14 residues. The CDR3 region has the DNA TGCGCCAGCAGCTTGGGCAGACTACAAGAGACCCAGTACTTC. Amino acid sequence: CASSLGRLQETQYF.

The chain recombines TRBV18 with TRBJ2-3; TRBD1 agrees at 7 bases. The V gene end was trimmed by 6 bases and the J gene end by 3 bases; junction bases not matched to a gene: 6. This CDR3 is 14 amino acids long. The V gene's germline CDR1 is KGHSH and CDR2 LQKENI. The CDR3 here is CASSYTGETDTQYF. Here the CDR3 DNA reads TGTGCCAGCTCGTATACAGGGGAAACAGATACGCAGTATTTT.

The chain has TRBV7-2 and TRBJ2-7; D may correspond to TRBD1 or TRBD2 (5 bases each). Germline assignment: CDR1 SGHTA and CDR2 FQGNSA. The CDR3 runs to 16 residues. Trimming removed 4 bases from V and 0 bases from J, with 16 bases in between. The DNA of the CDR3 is TGTGCCAGCAGCTCCGCCCGGGACGGTCGCTCCTACGAGCAGTACTTC. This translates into CASSSARDGRSYEQYF. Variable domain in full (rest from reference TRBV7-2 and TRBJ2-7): GAGVSQSPSNKVTEKGKDVELRCDPISGHTALYWYRQSLGQGLEFLIYFQGNSAPDKSGLPSDRFSAERTGGSVSTLTIQRTQQEDSAVYLCASSSARDGRSYEQYFGPGTRLTVT.

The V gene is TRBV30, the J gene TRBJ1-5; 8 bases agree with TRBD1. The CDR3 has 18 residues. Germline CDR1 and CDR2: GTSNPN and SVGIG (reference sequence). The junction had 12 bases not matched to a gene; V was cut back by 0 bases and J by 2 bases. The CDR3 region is CAWSVLGSRGPGNQPQHF. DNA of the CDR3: TGTGCCTGGAGTGTACTTGGGTCCAGGGGGCCGGGCAATCAGCCCCAGCATTTT. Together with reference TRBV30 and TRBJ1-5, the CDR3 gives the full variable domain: SQTIHQWPATLVQPVGSPLSLECTVEGTSNPNLYWYRQAAGRGLQLLFYSVGIGQISSEVPQNLSASRPQDRQFILSSKKLLLSDSGFYLCAWSVLGSRGPGNQPQHFGDGTRLSIL.

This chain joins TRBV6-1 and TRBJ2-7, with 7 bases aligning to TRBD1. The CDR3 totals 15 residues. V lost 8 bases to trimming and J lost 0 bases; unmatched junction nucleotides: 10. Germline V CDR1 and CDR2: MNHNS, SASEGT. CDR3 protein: CASRGGQGSSYEQYF. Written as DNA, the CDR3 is TGTGCCAGCCGAGGGGGCCAGGGGAGCTCCTACGAGCAGTACTTC.

The CDR3 reads CASIFGGTEAFF. The CDR3 coding sequence is TGTGCCAGCATTTTTGGTGGCACTGAAGCTTTCTTT. This chain connects TRBV2 to TRBJ1-1, with unresolved D. This CDR3 has 12 amino acids. With 7 bases removed from V and 4 bases from J, the gap between germline ends came to 10 bases. Germline V gives CDR1 SNHLY, CDR2 FYNNEI.

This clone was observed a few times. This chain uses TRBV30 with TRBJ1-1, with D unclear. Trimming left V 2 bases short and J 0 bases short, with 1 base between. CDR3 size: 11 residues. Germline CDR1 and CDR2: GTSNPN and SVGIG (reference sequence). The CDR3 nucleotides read TGTGCCTGGAGTCTGAACACTGAAGCTTTCTTT. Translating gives CAWSLNTEAFF.

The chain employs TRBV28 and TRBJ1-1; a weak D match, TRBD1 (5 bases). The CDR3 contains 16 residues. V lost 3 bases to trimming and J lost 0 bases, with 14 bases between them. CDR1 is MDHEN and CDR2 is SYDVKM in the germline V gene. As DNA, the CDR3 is TGTGCCAGCAGTTTCGAGGACGGACACTTGAACACTGAAGCTTTCTTT. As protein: CASSFEDGHLNTEAFF.

The CDR3 nucleotides read TGCAGCGCCAGACTAGCGGGCTCCTACGAGCAGTACTTC. It specifies CSARLAGSYEQYF. The chain has TRBV29-1 and TRBJ2-7, with 10 bases that match TRBD2. The J segment lost 0 bases and the V segment lost 7 bases, leaving 3 bases of the junction unmatched. CDR1 is SQVTM, CDR2 ANQGSEA, per germline. The length of the CDR3 is 13 residues.

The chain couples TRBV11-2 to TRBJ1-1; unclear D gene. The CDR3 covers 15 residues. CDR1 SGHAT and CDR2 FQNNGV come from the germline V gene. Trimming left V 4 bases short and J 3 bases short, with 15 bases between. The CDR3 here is CASSYLTAKDTEAFF. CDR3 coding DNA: TGTGCCAGCAGCTATTTGACGGCCAAGGACACTGAAGCTTTCTTT.

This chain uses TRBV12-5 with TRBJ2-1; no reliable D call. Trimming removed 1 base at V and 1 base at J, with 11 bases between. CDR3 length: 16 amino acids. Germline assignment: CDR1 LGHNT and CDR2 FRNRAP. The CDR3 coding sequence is TGTGCTAGTGGTTTGGAAAGGAGTATTTCCTACAATGAGCAGTTCTTC. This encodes CASGLERSISYNEQFF.

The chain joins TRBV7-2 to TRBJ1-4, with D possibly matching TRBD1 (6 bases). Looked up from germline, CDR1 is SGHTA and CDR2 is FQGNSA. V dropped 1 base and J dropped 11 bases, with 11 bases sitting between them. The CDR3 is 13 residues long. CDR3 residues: CASSLGGAIKLFF. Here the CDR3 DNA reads TGTGCCAGCAGCTTAGGGGGGGCCATCAAACTGTTTTTT.

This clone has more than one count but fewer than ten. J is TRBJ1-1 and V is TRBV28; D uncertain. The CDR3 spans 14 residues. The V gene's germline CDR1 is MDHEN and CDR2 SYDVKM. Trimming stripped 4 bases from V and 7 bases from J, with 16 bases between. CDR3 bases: TGTGCCAGCAGTTCCCTGGGAGCCCGACGTGAAGCTTTCTTT. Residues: CASSSLGARREAFF.